These 2 T cell receptor beta chains were sequenced from one sample in a study of T cell responses to AZD1222 COVID-19 vaccine. The protocol was immunoSEQ multiplex PCR, while the TCRdb copy is restricted to in-frame clones and leaves out a portion. In the table there are 95,000 to 150,000 clones, roughly 87% of which are singletons. The sequencing here drew on peripheral blood, taken on day 0 of MenACWY control vaccination. These receptors all come from an adult in good health.

The rearrangement uses TRBV6-4 and TRBJ1-1; maybe TRBD1 (6 bases). Between the trimmed V and J ends, which lost 4 bases and 0 bases, there was a span of 15 bases. Germline-derived CDR1 and CDR2 are MRHNA and SNTAGT. The CDR3 runs to 16 residues. CDR3 nucleotides: TGTGCCAGCAGTGGGGCCCAGGGGAGGATGAACACTGAAGCTTTCTTT. The encoded protein is CASSGAQGRMNTEAFF.

The gene calls are TRBV3-1 (or the pseudogene TRBV3-2) and TRBJ2-7; no clear D. The CDR3 spans 17 residues. Germline V gene lookup returns CDR1 LGHDT and CDR2 YNNKEL (reference sequence). Trimming shortened V by 0 bases and J by 3 bases, and 18 bases separated the two germline ends. CDR3 nucleotide sequence: TGTGCCAGCAGCCAAGACCCCACTAAAGATCGAGGCTACGAGCAGTACGTC. It encodes CASSQDPTKDRGYEQYV.